Listed below are T cell receptor beta chains from one sample, sequenced in a study of T cell clones after liver transplantation. Profiled with immunoSEQ multiplex PCR; TCRdb holds only in-frame clones, not every one. Of 75,000 to 95,000 clones detected, roughly 80% appear once; the ten largest clones hold less than 2.5%. The sample in question was CD4+ T cells from blood, obtained about 50 months after liver transplant. The receptors here all came from a human patient who received a liver transplant. A share of the T cells may be of graft donor origin. Each CDR3 is given with its conserved first and last residue. The D gene is left open where the match is weak. Expanded clones are given a class, and other clones once, few, many or no size at all.

j_call v_call clone_size d_call cdr3_nt cdr3_aa
TRBJ2-6 TRBV4-1 . TRBD1 TGCGCCAGCAGCCAAGCCGACAGGGGATCTGGGGCCAACGTCCTGACTTTC CASSQADRGSGANVLTF
TRBJ2-2 TRBV11-3 . . TGTGCCAGCAGCTTCTCTTACGGGAAATCAACCGGGGAGCTGTTTTTT CASSFSYGKSTGELFF
TRBJ2-5 TRBV7-2 few . TGTGCCAGCAGCCTTACACCGCAAGAGACCCAGTACTTC CASSLTPQETQYF
TRBJ2-3 TRBV9 . TRBD1 TGTGCCAGCAGCGCCCGACAGGGTAGCACAGATACGCAGTATTTT CASSARQGSTDTQYF
TRBJ1-2 TRBV6-5 . . TGTGCCAGCAGTTACACCCCGTCCGGGGCCGGGGATGGCTACACCTTC CASSYTPSGAGDGYTF
TRBJ1-2 TRBV28 . TRBD1 TGTGCCAGCAGTTCTACAGGGGGCTCAGGGGGCTACACCTTC CASSSTGGSGGYTF
TRBJ2-7 TRBV28 . . TGTGCCAGCAGTCTGACAGGTCCTACCTACGAGCAGTACTTC CASSLTGPTYEQYF
TRBJ2-6 TRBV9 . . TGTGCCAGCAGCGTAGACAGGGTTGGGGCCAACGTCCTGACTTTC CASSVDRVGANVLTF
TRBJ2-2 TRBV2 . . TGTGCCAGCAGTGAGGTAGGGAGTATCGGCGGGGAGCTGTTTTTT CASSEVGSIGGELFF
TRBJ1-2 TRBV19 . . TGTGCCAGTAGGTTAGGAGAATCTAACTATGGCTACACCTTC CASRLGESNYGYTF
TRBJ1-3 TRBV30 . . TGTGCCTGGAGTGCCCCCGTAGCTGGAAACACCATATATTTT CAWSAPVAGNTIYF
TRBJ2-1 TRBV9 . . TGTGCCAGCAGCGTAGATTGGAATGAGCAGTTCTTC CASSVDWNEQFF
TRBJ2-7 TRBV4-3 . . TGCGCCAGCAGCCAAGATCAACAGACCTACGAGCAGTACTTC CASSQDQQTYEQYF
TRBJ1-1 TRBV6-1 . . TGTGCCAGCAGTGAACAGAGGAACACTGAAGCTTTCTTT CASSEQRNTEAFF
TRBJ2-6 TRBV15 . TRBD1 TGTGCCACCAGCCCCTCGACTTTCCGGACAGGGTCGAGCTCTGGGGCCAACGTCCTGACTTTC CATSPSTFRTGSSSGANVLTF
TRBJ1-3 TRBV6-1 . . TGTGCCAGCGAAACGAGCTCTGGAAACACCATATATTTT CASETSSGNTIYF
TRBJ2-5 TRBV19 . TRBD1 TGTGCTTCGTTCTCGGGACAGGGGGTTTACTTC CASFSGQGVYF
TRBJ2-7 TRBV4-3 . TRBD2 TGCGCCAGCAGCCAATCGAGCGGGGGCTCCTACGAGCAGTACTTC CASSQSSGGSYEQYF
TRBJ1-2 TRBV25-1 . . TGTGCCAGCAGTGACCAAGGACATCCTAAGGGCTATGGCTACACCTTC CASSDQGHPKGYGYTF
TRBJ2-1 TRBV5-1 many . TGCGCCAGCAGCTTGATACCCTACAATGAGCAGTTCTTC CASSLIPYNEQFF
TRBJ1-2 TRBV18 . . TGTGCCAGCTCGGATACAAACGGGGGGACGGGCTACACCTTC CASSDTNGGTGYTF
TRBJ2-2 TRBV27 . . TGTGCCAGCAGTTTAGAGGGTTGGGGTAGTACCGGGGAGCTGTTTTTT CASSLEGWGSTGELFF
TRBJ1-5 TRBV5-5 few . TGTGCCAGCAGCTTGGATTGGAGGGGTGATCAGCCCCAGCATTTT CASSLDWRGDQPQHF
TRBJ2-6 TRBV6-5 . . TGTGCCAGCAGTTACTCGAGAAGGGCTGGGGCCAACGTCCTGACTTTC CASSYSRRAGANVLTF
TRBJ2-7 TRBV5-1 . . TGCGCCAGCAGCTTGGTGGAGAGCTCCTACGAGCAGTACTTC CASSLVESSYEQYF
TRBJ2-7 TRBV4-2 . TRBD2 TGTGCCAGCAGCCAAGACGTCGCGGGAGGGGGGAACTACGAGCAGTACTTC CASSQDVAGGGNYEQYF
TRBJ1-2 TRBV10-3 . . TGTGCCATCAGTGAGTCCCGACAGGACTATGGCTACACCTTC CAISESRQDYGYTF
TRBJ1-4 TRBV9 . . TGTGCCAGCAGCGTATCTTCTGGGTTTAATGAAAAACTGTTTTTT CASSVSSGFNEKLFF
TRBJ1-1 TRBV10-3 . . TGTGCCATCAGTGAGGGGACACTTATCTTACGGGGAGCTTTCTTT CAISEGTLILRGAFF
TRBJ2-7 TRBV2 few . TGTGCCAGCAGTGGAGCCCGCGAGCAGTACTTC CASSGAREQYF
TRBJ2-3 TRBV6-5 . . TGTGCCAGCCGGACAGTCTACACAGATACGCAGTATTTT CASRTVYTDTQYF
TRBJ1-2 TRBV21-1 . . TGTGCCAGCAGCTGGGGAGGGAGGGGCTACACCTTC CASSWGGRGYTF
TRBJ2-3 TRBV5-1 . . TGCGCCAGCATGCAGGGGAACTTAGATACGCAGTATTTT CASMQGNLDTQYF
TRBJ1-4 TRBV9 . . TGTGCCAGCAGCGGACAGGATGGGAATGAAAAACTGTTTTTT CASSGQDGNEKLFF
TRBJ2-1 TRBV5-4 . . TGTGCCAGCAGCATCGGACAGTACAATGAGCAGTTCTTC CASSIGQYNEQFF
TRBJ1-1 TRBV18 . . TGTGCCAGCTCACCACAAGCATGGCAGGGGAACACTGAAGCTTTCTTT CASSPQAWQGNTEAFF
TRBJ2-1 TRBV7-6 . TRBD2 TGTGCCAGCAGCGTTACTAGCGGGAGTCAGTTCTTC CASSVTSGSQFF
TRBJ2-5 TRBV6-1 . TRBD2 TGTGCCAGCAGTGAACTAGCGGGCCGAGGGAGCGAGACCCAGTACTTC CASSELAGRGSETQYF
TRBJ1-1 TRBV5-6 . . TGTGCCAGCAGCCTAGTTGACACAGGGAACACTGAAGCTTTCTTT CASSLVDTGNTEAFF
TRBJ2-7 TRBV7-2 . . TGTGCCAGCAGGCACAGCAGCCTCTCCTACGAGCAGTACTTC CASRHSSLSYEQYF
TRBJ2-5 TRBV27 few TRBD1 TGTGCCAGCAGTATCCGACAGGGAGAGACCCAGTACTTC CASSIRQGETQYF
TRBJ2-1 TRBV19 few TRBD1 TGTGCCAGTAGAAACCCGGGACAGGGCGATGAGCAGTTCTTC CASRNPGQGDEQFF
TRBJ1-5 TRBV6-1 . . TGTGCCAGTAGTGAACTGGGGCGGAATCAGCCCCAGCATTTT CASSELGRNQPQHF
TRBJ2-5 TRBV10-2 few . TGCGCCAGCAGGCCCGGGGCGGGGGCGCGAGAGACCCAGTACTTC CASRPGAGARETQYF
TRBJ1-2 TRBV7-8 . . TGTGCCAGCAGCTTAATTGGCCTCCTCCTGGTCCAGGGCTACACCTTC CASSLIGLLLVQGYTF
TRBJ2-1 TRBV7-6 . TRBD2 TGTGCCAGCAGCCTAGCCCTTAGCGGGGGATACAATGAGCAGTTCTTC CASSLALSGGYNEQFF
TRBJ2-1 TRBV5-1 . . TGCGCCAGCAGCTTGGGTCAGTACAATGAGCAGTTCTTC CASSLGQYNEQFF
TRBJ2-2 TRBV28 . . TGTGCCAGCAGCCCACCTGGGAGTACCAGGGCCGGGGAGCTGTTTTTT CASSPPGSTRAGELFF
TRBJ2-1 TRBV5-1 many TRBD1 TGCGCCAGCAGCCACCGGACAGGGAGAAATGAGCAGTTCTTC CASSHRTGRNEQFF
TRBJ2-1 TRBV27 few TRBD1 TGTGCCAGCAGTTTATCGACTGGTTGGGGGACAGACAATGAGCAGTTCTTC CASSLSTGWGTDNEQFF
TRBJ2-7 TRBV19 . . TGTGCCAGTAGCCTACATTACGGTGAGGAAACCTACGAGCAGTACTTC CASSLHYGEETYEQYF
TRBJ2-1 TRBV7-2 . . TGTGCCAGCAGCTTAGAACGGGGAGTCGGAGATGAGCAGTTCTTC CASSLERGVGDEQFF
TRBJ1-5 TRBV27 . . TGTGCCAGCAGTTTATCGATTGGGCAGGGTTCCAATCAGCCCCAGCATTTT CASSLSIGQGSNQPQHF
TRBJ1-3 TRBV4-2 once . TGTGCCAGCAGCCAAGGGGCCCAGGATAGGCGAAACACCATATATTTT CASSQGAQDRRNTIYF
TRBJ1-1 TRBV6-5 . . TGTGCCAGCAGTTACGGGCAGGGCGGCACTGAAGCTTTCTTT CASSYGQGGTEAFF
TRBJ2-2 TRBV9 . . TGTGCCAGCAGCGGGGATCCGGGTACCGGGGAGCTGTTTTTT CASSGDPGTGELFF
TRBJ2-7 TRBV7-2 . . TGTGCCAGCAGCTTAGGGGGACAATCGACAACCTACGAGCAGTACTTC CASSLGGQSTTYEQYF
TRBJ2-3 TRBV7-3 . TRBD2 TGTGCCAGCAGCCCCGGAGGACCCGGGGGGAGGACGGGCACAGATACGCAGTATTTT CASSPGGPGGRTGTDTQYF
TRBJ2-1 TRBV9 . TRBD2 TGTGCCAGCAGCGTGGGACTAGCGGGGTCCGATGAGCAGTTCTTC CASSVGLAGSDEQFF